These T cell receptor beta chains were read from a single sample in a study of blood T cells in healthy people across ages. From the 5' RACE reads, TCRdb called clonotypes with MiXCR, one entry per CDR3 protein. The repertoire includes 550,000 to 750,000 distinct CDR3 sequences, 20% to 25% of them detected once, and 3% to 4% sits in the top ten. The specimen sequenced was blood. The origin of the receptors is a man between 65 and 85 years old in good health. The conserved cysteine and the conserved F or W are not part of the CDR3 here. A D gene is named only where the DNA matches it firmly.

V	J	D	CDR3
TRBV15	TRBJ1-2	.	ATSRDQSHGYT
TRBV4-1	TRBJ2-5	.	ASSQGGFRETQY
TRBV27	TRBJ2-3	.	ASSLSPDTDTQY
TRBV7-2	TRBJ2-3	TRBD2	ASSRRAGATDTQY
TRBV27	TRBJ2-5	.	ASGTALAGLGEQY
TRBV20-1	TRBJ1-2	TRBD1	SARRGTGASYGYT
TRBV5-1	TRBJ2-7	.	ASSWATTVSSYEQY
TRBV6-2/TRBV6-3	.	TRBD1	ASSPQSLTGQETQY
TRBV2	TRBJ2-1	TRBD1	ASSGRGQQF
TRBV5-1	TRBJ2-7	TRBD2	ASSTSPGTSYDEQY
TRBV9	TRBJ2-5	.	TSSPGTLQETQY
TRBV20-1	TRBJ2-7	TRBD2	SARDRGGRYPYEQY
TRBV7-8	TRBJ2-1	TRBD2	ASSGGTSGRAYNEQF
TRBV6-5	TRBJ2-2	TRBD2	ASNRAGDTGELF
TRBV6-7	TRBJ2-4	.	ASSNPGLAKNIQY
TRBV24-1	TRBJ2-3	TRBD1	ATSATGVPDTQY
TRBV29-1	TRBJ2-1	.	SVEAQIQDNEQF
TRBV3-1	TRBJ1-2	.	ASSQGGAGYGYT
TRBV18	TRBJ2-3	TRBD2	ASSRLPASGASTDTQY
TRBV20-1	TRBJ2-2	.	SARQTNTGELF
TRBV3-1	TRBJ2-1	TRBD2	ASSFLGTSGTSSYNEQF
TRBV9	TRBJ1-1	TRBD1	ASSVQGAGTEAF
TRBV29-1	TRBJ1-1	.	SVLRPMNTEAF
TRBV20-1	.	TRBD2	SARDLAGGNEQF
TRBV20-1	TRBJ2-1	TRBD2	SARDLTSGRVYNEQF
TRBV14	TRBJ2-7	TRBD2	ASSPPGLRTYEQY
TRBV3-1	TRBJ1-2	.	ASSPRMLNYGYT
TRBV5-6	TRBJ1-4	.	ASSLLWGTTEKLF
TRBV7-9	TRBJ2-6	.	ASSLVSSGANVLT
TRBV28	TRBJ1-5	TRBD1	ASSFTLTGRGNQPQH
TRBV7-9	TRBJ2-1	.	ASSLGGDYNEQF
TRBV4-1	TRBJ2-7	TRBD2	ASSQEGGSSYEQY
TRBV6-6	TRBJ1-5	.	ASSSVAQPQH
TRBV6-1	TRBJ2-3	TRBD1	ASTEQGAQQY
TRBV12-3/TRBV12-4	TRBJ2-3	TRBD2	ASRQELAGASDTQY
TRBV5-4	TRBJ2-5	TRBD1	ASSGTGRNEETQY
TRBV12-3/TRBV12-4	TRBJ2-3	TRBD2	ASSLAGRSTDTQY
TRBV30	TRBJ1-3	.	ASPGHNSGNTIY
TRBV12-3/TRBV12-4	TRBJ2-3	TRBD2	ASSGLAGGGKGPDTQY
TRBV4-1	.	.	ASSQGLDPHNEQF
TRBV5-1	.	TRBD1	ASSLGGTASEQY
TRBV5-1	TRBJ2-3	TRBD2	ASSYSGRDTQY